The 10 T cell receptor beta chains reported below all come from one sample, sequenced in a study of OX40 agonist ivuxolimab in advanced cancers. The assay was immunoSEQ multiplex PCR, and TCRdb's table has in-frame clones only and misses some. The top ten hold nearly 4.5% of the sample, which has fewer than 85,000 clones, 80% to 85% seen once. Sequences were derived from CD4+ or CD8+ T cells sorted from blood, sampled in a trial of the OX40 agonist ivuxolimab. These TCRs come from an adult with an advanced solid tumor such as melanoma, head and neck, liver or kidney cancer.

This chain joins TRBV4-2 and TRBJ2-3; tentative D call: TRBD1 (8 bases). The V end was cut by 0 bases, the J end by 8 bases, with 18 bases between. CDR3 length: 16 residues. The germline CDR1 and CDR2 sequences are LGHNA and YNFKEQ. Written as DNA, the CDR3 is TGTGCCAGCAGCCAAGATCTAACAGGGGGGGCCGCTACGCAGTATTTT. It codes for CASSQDLTGGAATQYF.

The J gene is TRBJ2-4, the V gene TRBV11-2; no reliable D call. The CDR3 runs to 14 residues. V was pared by 5 bases and J by 0 bases, with 8 bases between. Germline values: CDR1 SGHAT, CDR2 FQNNGV. CDR3 DNA: TGTGCCAGCAGCACTCGGATAGCCAAAAACATTCAGTACTTC. This translates into CASSTRIAKNIQYF.

The chain links TRBV5-1 to TRBJ2-7; TRBD2 matches 7 bases. The V and J ends lost 0 bases and 5 bases, in that order; junction bases with no gene match: 5. The CDR3 extends over 14 amino acids. CDR1 SGHRS and CDR2 YFSETQ come from the germline V gene. As DNA, the CDR3 is TGCGCCAGCAGCTTGGAGGGGAGGGACCACGAGCAGTACTTC. Protein product: CASSLEGRDHEQYF.

The DNA of the CDR3 is TGTGCCAGCAGTACCCGAAGGGGGTCCGGGGAGCTGTTTTTT. This encodes CASSTRRGSGELFF. The rearrangement links TRBV28 to TRBJ2-2, with D maybe TRBD1 (6 bases). This CDR3 spans 14 amino acids. The germline V gene encodes CDR1 MDHEN and CDR2 SYDVKM. The V and J ends lost 5 bases and 6 bases respectively, with 13 bases between them.

The sample holds one count of this clone. The chain carries TRBV9 and TRBJ2-3; 9 bases line up with TRBD2. Unmatched junction bases numbered 4, after V lost 4 bases and J lost 4 bases. This CDR3 is 14 amino acids long. Germline CDR1 reads SGDLS; CDR2 reads YYNGEE. In nucleotides, the CDR3 is TGTGCCAGCAGCCCAGGACTAGCGTCAGATACGCAGTATTTT. Translated: CASSPGLASDTQYF.

The CDR3 DNA follows: TGTGCCACTCGGGGACAACCGAACACTGAAGCTTTCTTT. This codes for CATRGQPNTEAFF. The chain employs TRBV15 and TRBJ1-1, with a tentative D call TRBD1 (6 bases). Germline-derived CDR1 and CDR2 are LNHNV and YYDKDF (reference sequence). The V gene lost 9 bases and the J gene lost 1 base, with 12 bases spanning the gap. This CDR3 spans 13 amino acids.

The V and J genes are TRBV5-1 and TRBJ2-2; D may be TRBD2 (6 bases). V shed 1 base and J shed 7 bases, with 14 bases lying between them. CDR3 length equals 15 residues. Germline lookup yields CDR1 SGHRS and CDR2 YFSETQ. The CDR3 DNA sequence: TGCGCCAGCAGCTTGTTCGGCGGGACGAGCGGGGAGCTGTTTTTT. Protein: CASSLFGGTSGELFF.

The chain employs TRBV7-8 and TRBJ1-1; D gene uncertain. Germline V gene lookup returns CDR1 SGHVS and CDR2 FQNEAQ. This CDR3 is built from 16 residues. Trimming pared 8 bases from V and 4 bases from J, leaving 23 bases between. CDR3 nucleotides: TGTGCCAGCTCGAAAGAGGGCTTTATATCCGGCACTGAAGCTTTCTTT. This encodes CASSKEGFISGTEAFF.

CDR3 residues: CATSREGANTDTQYF. The DNA for the CDR3 is TGTGCCACCAGCAGAGAGGGGGCAAACACAGATACGCAGTATTTT. The V call is TRBV15, the J call TRBJ2-3; the D gene is possibly TRBD1 (6 bases). From germline, CDR1 is LNHNV and CDR2 YYDKDF (reference sequence). The CDR3 is 15 residues long. Trimming left V 0 bases short and J 2 bases short, with 9 bases between.

CDR3 in DNA: TGTGCCAGTAAAGTACTCCAGGGGGCGATGAACGAGCAGTACTTC. Amino acids: CASKVLQGAMNEQYF. The rearrangement links TRBV27 to TRBJ2-7, with 8 nucleotides matching TRBD1. The ends lost 9 bases at V and 5 bases at J; junction bases unmatched: 15. The length of the CDR3 is 15 residues. Looked up from germline, CDR1 is MNHEY and CDR2 is SMNVEV (reference sequence).